This T cell receptor (beta chain) was recovered during a study of beta chain features in type 1 diabetes. The study, taken as a whole, reports: Among patients with Type 1 diabetes, TCRB CDR3s were moderately but significantly shorter in every one of the four CD4+ subsets. Among type 1 diabetes patients, VDJ junctions had fewer insertions and more deletions.

With regard to this clone: What it recognizes is unknown.

Sequencing targeted expressed TCRB transcripts, as all isolated RNA had been reverse transcribed. Naive, central memory and regulatory T cell samples averaged roughly 3.7 million immunoSEQ reads each. Profiling relied on immunoSEQ multiplex PCR, and the TCRdb table lists in-frame clones only, not all of them. Here the sample spans 300,000 or so clones, around 9.3% being singletons. The sequencing sample was made of central memory CD4+ T cells from blood. The receptor's source is a man aged 25-45 years with type 1 diabetes.

The CDR3 DNA reads TGTGCCAGCGTAGGACAGGGGGGCGAGACCCAGTACTTC. The encoded protein is CASVGQGGETQYF. V and J are TRBV6-1 and TRBJ2-5; 10 nucleotides line up with TRBD1. This CDR3 is built from 13 residues. Germline values: CDR1 MNHNS, CDR2 SASEGT. J was trimmed by 5 bases and V by 8 bases; bases with no gene match: 5.